This T cell receptor beta chain was observed in a study of blood T cells in healthy people across ages. Study-wide findings and caveats: The unsorted PBMCs prevented any conclusive comparison of naive versus antigen-experienced cells.

As concerns this clonotype: Its specificity is not known. At one end, the junction sequence differs from germline, possibly due to a read error.

Through a sample-barcoded 5' primer and a J-beta primer mix, a second PCR was run for about 6 to 11 cycles. TCRdb re-derived calls from the 5' RACE reads in MiXCR, one entry per CDR3 protein. The sample contains roughly 1.9 million distinct CDR3 sequences, more than 35% of which appear only once. CDR1 is MNHEY, CDR2 SMNVEV, per germline (reference sequence). This CDR3 spans 16 amino acids. The chain has TRBV27 and TRBJ2-7, with a possible D match to TRBD2 (5 bases). Sequenced: blood. The sequence was obtained from a human donor in good health. The chain's CDR3 is CTSSHPPGRLTYEQYF. CDR3 DNA: TGTACCAGCAGTCACCCCCCAGGTAGACTAACCTACGAGCAGTACTTC.